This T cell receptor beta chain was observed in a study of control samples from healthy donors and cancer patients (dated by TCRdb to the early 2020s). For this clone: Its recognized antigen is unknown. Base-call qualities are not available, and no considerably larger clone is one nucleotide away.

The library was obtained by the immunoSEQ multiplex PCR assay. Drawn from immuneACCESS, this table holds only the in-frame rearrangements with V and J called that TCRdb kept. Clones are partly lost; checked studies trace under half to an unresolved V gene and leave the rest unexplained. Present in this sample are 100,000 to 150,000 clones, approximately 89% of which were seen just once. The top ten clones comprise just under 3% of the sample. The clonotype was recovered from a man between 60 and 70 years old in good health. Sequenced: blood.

The CDR3 protein: CATSPTMTGTDTQYF. The nucleotide sequence is given as TGTGCCACCAGTCCTACAATGACAGGCACAGATACGCAGTATTTT. This receptor chain uses TRBV24-1 and TRBJ2-3; perhaps TRBD1 is the D gene, with 5 bases matching. The CDR3 runs 15 residues from the cysteine to the phenylalanine. Here the CDR3 DNA is all that survives: 45 bases in frame from base 1. CDR1 and CDR2 are drawn from the germline V gene: KGHDR, SFDVKD. The trim is 6 bases for V and 1 base for J, with a gap of 13 bases between the germline ends.